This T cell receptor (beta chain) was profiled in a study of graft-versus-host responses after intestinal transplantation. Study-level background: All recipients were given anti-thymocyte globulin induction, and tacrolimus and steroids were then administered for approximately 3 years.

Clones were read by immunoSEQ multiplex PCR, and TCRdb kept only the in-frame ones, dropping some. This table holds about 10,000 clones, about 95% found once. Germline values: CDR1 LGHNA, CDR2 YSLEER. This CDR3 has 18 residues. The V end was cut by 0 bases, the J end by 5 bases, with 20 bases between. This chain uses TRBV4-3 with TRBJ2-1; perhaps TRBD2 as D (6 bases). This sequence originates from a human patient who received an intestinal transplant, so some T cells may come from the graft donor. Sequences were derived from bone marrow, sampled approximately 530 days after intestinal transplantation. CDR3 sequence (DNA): TGCGCCAGCAGCCAAGATCTCGACCCGGGAGAGGGACACAATGAGCAGTTCTTC. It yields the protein CASSQDLDPGEGHNEQFF.